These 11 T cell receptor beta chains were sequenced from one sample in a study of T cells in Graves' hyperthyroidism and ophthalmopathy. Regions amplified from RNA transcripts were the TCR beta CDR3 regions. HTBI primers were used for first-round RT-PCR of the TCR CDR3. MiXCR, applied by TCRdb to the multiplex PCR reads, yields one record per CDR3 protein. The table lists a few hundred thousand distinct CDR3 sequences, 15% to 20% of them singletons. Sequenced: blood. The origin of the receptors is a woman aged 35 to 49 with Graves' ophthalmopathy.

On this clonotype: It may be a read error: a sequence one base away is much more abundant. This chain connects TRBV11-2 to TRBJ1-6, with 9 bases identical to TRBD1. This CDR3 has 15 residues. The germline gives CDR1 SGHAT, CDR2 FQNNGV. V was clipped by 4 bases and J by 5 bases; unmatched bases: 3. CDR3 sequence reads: CASSWGTGNNSPLHF. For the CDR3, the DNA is TGTGCCAGCAGCTGGGGGACAGGGAATAATTCACCCCTCCACTTT. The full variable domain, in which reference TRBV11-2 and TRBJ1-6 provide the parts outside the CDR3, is EAGVAQSPRYKIIEKRQSVAFWCNPISGHATLYWYQQILGQGPKLLIQFQNNGVVDDSQLPKDRFSAERLKGVDSTLKIQPAKLEDSAVYLCASSWGTGNNSPLHFGNGTRLTVT.

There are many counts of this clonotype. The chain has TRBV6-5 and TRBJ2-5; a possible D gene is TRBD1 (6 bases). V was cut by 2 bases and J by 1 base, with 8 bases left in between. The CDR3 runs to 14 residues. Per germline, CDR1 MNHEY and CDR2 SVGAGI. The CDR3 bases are TGTGCCAGCAGTTACCCGGACAGCCAAGAGACCCAGTACTTC. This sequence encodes CASSYPDSQETQYF.

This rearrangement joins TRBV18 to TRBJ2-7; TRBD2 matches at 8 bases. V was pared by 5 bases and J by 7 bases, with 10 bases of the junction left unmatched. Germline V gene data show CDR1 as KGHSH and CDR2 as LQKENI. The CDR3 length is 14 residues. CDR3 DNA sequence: TGTGCCAGCTCATCGAAAGCGGGAGTAGATGAGCAGTACTTC. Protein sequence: CASSSKAGVDEQYF.

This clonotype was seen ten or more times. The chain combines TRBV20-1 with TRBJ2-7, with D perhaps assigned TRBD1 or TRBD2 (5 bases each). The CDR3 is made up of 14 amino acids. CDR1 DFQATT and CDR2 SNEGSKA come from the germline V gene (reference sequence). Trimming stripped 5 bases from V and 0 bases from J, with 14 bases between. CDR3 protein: CSAPRDPSSYEQYF. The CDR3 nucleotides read TGCAGTGCTCCTCGGGACCCGAGCTCCTACGAGCAGTACTTC.

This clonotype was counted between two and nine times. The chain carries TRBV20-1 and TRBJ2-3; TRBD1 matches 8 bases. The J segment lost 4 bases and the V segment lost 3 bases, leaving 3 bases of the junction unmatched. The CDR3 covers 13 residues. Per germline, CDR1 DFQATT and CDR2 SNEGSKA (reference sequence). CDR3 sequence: CSASQGAPDTQYF. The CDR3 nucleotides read TGCAGTGCTAGTCAGGGGGCCCCAGATACGCAGTATTTT.

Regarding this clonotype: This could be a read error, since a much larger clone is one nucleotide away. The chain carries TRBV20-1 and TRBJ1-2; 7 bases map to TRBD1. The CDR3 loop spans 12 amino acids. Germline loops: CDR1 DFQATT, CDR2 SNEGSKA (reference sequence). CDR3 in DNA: TGCAGTGCTCCAGGGGGGAACTATGGCTACATCTTC. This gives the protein CSAPGGNYGYIF.

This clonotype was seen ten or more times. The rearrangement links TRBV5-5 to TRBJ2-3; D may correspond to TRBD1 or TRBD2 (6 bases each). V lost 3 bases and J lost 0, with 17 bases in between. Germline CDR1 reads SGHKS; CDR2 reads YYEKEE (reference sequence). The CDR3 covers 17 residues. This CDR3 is CASSYGGTHASTDTQYF. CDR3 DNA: TGTGCCAGCAGCTACGGAGGGACACATGCTAGCACAGATACGCAGTATTTT. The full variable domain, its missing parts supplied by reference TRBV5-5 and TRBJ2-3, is DAGVTQSPTHLIKTRGQQVTLRCSPISGHKSVSWYQQVLGQGPQFIFQYYEKEERGRGNFPDRFSARQFPNYSSELNVNALLLGDSALYLCASSYGGTHASTDTQYFGPGTRLTVL.

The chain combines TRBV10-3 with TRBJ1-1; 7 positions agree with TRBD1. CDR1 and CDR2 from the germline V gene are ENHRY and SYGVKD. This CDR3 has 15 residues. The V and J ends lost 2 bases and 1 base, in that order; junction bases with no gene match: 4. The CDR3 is CAISEPGTANTEAFF. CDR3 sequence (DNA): TGTGCCATCAGTGAGCCTGGGACAGCGAACACTGAAGCTTTCTTT.

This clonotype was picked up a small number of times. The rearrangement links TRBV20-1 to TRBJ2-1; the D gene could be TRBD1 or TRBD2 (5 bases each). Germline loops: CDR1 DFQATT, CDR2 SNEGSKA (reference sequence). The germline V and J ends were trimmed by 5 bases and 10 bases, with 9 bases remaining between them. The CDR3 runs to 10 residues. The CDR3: CSAWDQEQFF. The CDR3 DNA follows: TGCAGTGCTTGGGACCAGGAGCAGTTCTTC.

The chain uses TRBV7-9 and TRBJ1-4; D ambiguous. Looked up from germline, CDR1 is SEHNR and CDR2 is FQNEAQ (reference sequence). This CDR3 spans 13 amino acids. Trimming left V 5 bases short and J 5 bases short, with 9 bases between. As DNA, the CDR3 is TGTGCCAGCAGCCCCTCGGGGAATGAAAAACTGTTTTTT. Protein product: CASSPSGNEKLFF. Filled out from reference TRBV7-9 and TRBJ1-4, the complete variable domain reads DTGVSQNPRHKITKRGQNVTFRCDPISEHNRLYWYRQTLGQGPEFLTYFQNEAQLEKSRLLSDRFSAERPKGSFSTLEIQRTEQGDSAMYLCASSPSGNEKLFFGSGTQLSVL.

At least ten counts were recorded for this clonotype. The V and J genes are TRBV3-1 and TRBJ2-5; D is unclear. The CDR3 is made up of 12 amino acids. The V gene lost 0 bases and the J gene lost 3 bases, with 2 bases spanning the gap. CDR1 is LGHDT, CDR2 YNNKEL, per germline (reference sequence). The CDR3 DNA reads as TGTGCCAGCAGCCAAGACGAAGAGACCCAGTACTTC. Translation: CASSQDEETQYF.